These 30 T cell receptor beta chains were sequenced from one sample in a study of blood T cell repertoires in COVID-19. Using immunoSEQ multiplex PCR, the repertoire was profiled, and TCRdb retains in-frame clones only, with some absent. This sample carries approximately 240,000 clones, 85% to 90% of them seen once, and the ten largest clones take more than 3%. Sequencing used PBMCs or T cells enriched from blood (not recorded which). The receptors here all came from a woman aged 18-29 years in a cohort exposed to, infected with or recovered from COVID-19 (not recorded which).

The CDR3, as DNA: TGCGCCAGCAGCCACACGACAGGGAGGAATGGCAATCAGCCCCAGCATTTT. This sequence encodes CASSHTTGRNGNQPQHF. The chain links TRBV4-1 to TRBJ1-5; 7 bases line up with TRBD1. The CDR3 spans 17 residues. Per germline, CDR1 MGHRA and CDR2 YSYEKL. V was pared by 3 bases and J by 2 bases, with 10 bases of the junction left unmatched.

V is TRBV27 and J is TRBJ2-1, with 9 bases aligning to TRBD1. Germline CDR1 reads MNHEY; CDR2 reads SMNVEV (reference sequence). This CDR3 contains 16 residues. Trimming at V came to 4 bases and at J to 9 bases, leaving 13 bases not matched to a gene. CDR3 protein: CASSSDGTGIKGEQFF. DNA of the CDR3: TGTGCCAGCAGTTCAGACGGGACAGGGATCAAAGGTGAGCAGTTCTTC.

This chain connects TRBV6-6 to TRBJ1-2; TRBD1 agrees at 7 bases. The CDR3 loop spans 15 amino acids. Germline V CDR1 and CDR2: MNHNY, SVGAGI (reference sequence). Unmatched junction bases numbered 6, after V lost 5 bases and J lost 0 bases. CDR3 coding DNA: TGTGCCAGCAGTCTCCGGACAGGAGCTAACTATGGCTACACCTTC. It yields the protein CASSLRTGANYGYTF.

The rearrangement joins TRBV6-5 to TRBJ1-5; 7 bases line up with TRBD1. V gave up 7 bases and J gave up 6 bases; unmatched junction bases: 6. Germline lookup yields CDR1 MNHEY and CDR2 SVGAGI. The CDR3 length is 13 residues. In nucleotides, the CDR3 is TGTGCCAGCACCTCGACAGGGAGTCAGCCCCAGCATTTT. Translation: CASTSTGSQPQHF.

The V gene is TRBV25-1, the J gene TRBJ1-2, with TRBD1 identical over 7 bases. Germline CDR1 reads MGHDK; CDR2 reads SYGVNS. The junction had 10 bases not matched to a gene; V was cut back by 5 bases and J by 7 bases. This CDR3 is 14 amino acids long. This CDR3 reads CASSNPDRYGGYTF. In nucleotides, the CDR3 is TGTGCCAGCAGTAACCCGGACAGGTATGGTGGCTACACCTTC.

Note on this clone: A much larger clone is a single base away; this may be a read error. V usage is TRBV7-6 and J usage is TRBJ2-5, with D perhaps TRBD2 (6 bases). Per germline, CDR1 SGHVS and CDR2 FNYEAQ. The CDR3 length is 14 residues. V gave up 0 bases and J gave up 2 bases, with 7 bases separating them. The CDR3 region is CASSLAGGQETQYF. In DNA, the CDR3 is TGTGCCAGCAGCTTAGCGGGGGGTCAAGAGACCCAGTACTTC.

The rearrangement uses TRBV5-1 and TRBJ1-4; no clear D gene. The germline V gene encodes CDR1 SGHRS and CDR2 YFSETQ. Trimming removed 8 bases at V and 4 bases at J, with 12 bases between. The CDR3 totals 13 residues. The CDR3 is CARMPLLNEKLFF. The CDR3, as DNA: TGCGCCAGAATGCCCTTACTTAATGAAAAACTGTTTTTT.

This chain links TRBV9 with TRBJ1-5; no clear D. CDR3 size: 13 residues. The V end lost 3 bases, the J end lost 2 bases, and 6 bases lay between the germline ends. CDR1 is SGDLS, CDR2 YYNGEE, per germline. DNA of the CDR3: TGTGCCAGCAGCGCCCAGGGCAATCAGCCCCAGCATTTT. This encodes CASSAQGNQPQHF.

The V call is TRBV5-6, the J call TRBJ1-2, with D perhaps matching TRBD1 (6 bases). The CDR3 runs 11 residues. Per germline, CDR1 SGHDT and CDR2 YYEEEE. V lost 8 bases, J lost 7 bases, and 12 bases lay in between. The CDR3 nucleotides read TGTGCCAGTCAGGGGTGGAGTGGCTACACCTTC. This sequence encodes CASQGWSGYTF.

V usage is TRBV11-3 and J usage is TRBJ1-2; 9 bases line up with TRBD1. The CDR3 is 14 amino acids. Germline V CDR1 and CDR2: SGHNT, YENEEA. After removal of 5 bases from V and 3 bases from J, the junction contained 4 bases not matched to a gene. The CDR3 sequence: CASSPGQGDYGYTF. CDR3 DNA: TGTGCCAGCAGCCCGGGACAGGGAGACTATGGCTACACCTTC.

This sequence joins TRBV7-3 and TRBJ2-2; D gene uncertain. This CDR3 region has 12 residues. The germline V and J ends were trimmed by 5 bases and 7 bases, with 8 bases remaining between them. In germline, CDR1 is SGHTA, CDR2 FQGTGA. CDR3 region: CASSPRGGELFF. In DNA form, the CDR3 reads TGTGCCAGCAGCCCCCGCGGCGGGGAGCTGTTTTTT.

V gene TRBV27 combines with J gene TRBJ1-2; possible D gene TRBD1, 5 bases. The CDR3 sequence is 15 residues long. From germline, CDR1 is MNHEY and CDR2 SMNVEV (reference sequence). V gave up 6 bases and J gave up 4 bases, with 18 bases separating them. The CDR3 spells CASRPTGLTGYGYTF. DNA for the CDR3: TGTGCCAGCAGACCAACAGGCCTTACAGGCTATGGCTACACCTTC.

There are a few counts of this clone. CDR3 in DNA: TGTGCCAGCAGCCCCCTACTAAGGAGCTACACCTTC. The encoded protein is CASSPLLRSYTF. The genes are TRBV28 and TRBJ1-2; D is undetermined. The CDR3 has 12 residues. Trimming took 6 bases from V and 9 from J, leaving 14 bases between them. Germline-derived CDR1 and CDR2 are MDHEN and SYDVKM.

As for this clone: One end of the junction is discordant with germline, which a read error may explain. The chain uses TRBV7-9 and TRBJ2-2; 8 positions match TRBD2. CDR3 length: 15 residues. Germline V gene sequence: CDR1 SEHNR, CDR2 FQNEAQ (reference sequence). Here the CDR3 DNA reads TGTGCCAGCAGCCACCGACTAGCGAATACCGGGGAGCTGTTTTTT. This translates into CASSHRLANTGELFF.

Concerning this clone: This sample also contains other DNA sequences that code for the same CDR3. V gene TRBV9 combines with J gene TRBJ1-1; D is unclear. Deletions cut 3 bases from V and 1 base from J, with 7 bases between. Germline-derived CDR1 and CDR2 are SGDLS and YYNGEE. The CDR3 extends over 13 amino acids. Here the CDR3 DNA reads TGTGCCAGCAGCGAGACTGGGAACACTGAAGCTTTCTTT. It encodes CASSETGNTEAFF.

The chain couples TRBV24-1 to TRBJ1-4, with TRBD1 identical over 9 bases. This CDR3 comprises 19 residues. V gave up 4 bases and J gave up 7 bases; unmatched junction bases: 18. Germline CDR1 is KGHDR and CDR2 is SFDVKD. The CDR3 protein is CATSDPGQGSAAGGEKLFF. CDR3 bases: TGTGCCACCAGTGACCCGGGACAGGGTAGTGCGGCCGGGGGTGAAAAACTGTTTTTT.

V gene TRBV5-1 combines with J gene TRBJ1-1; possibly TRBD1 for D (5 bases). The V gene's germline CDR1 is SGHRS and CDR2 YFSETQ. The V gene lost 1 base and the J gene lost 6 bases, with 16 bases spanning the gap. This CDR3 comprises 15 residues. The CDR3 DNA sequence: TGCGCCAGCAGCTTGACCCACAATGTAGGGGCTGAAGCTTTCTTT. The encoded protein is CASSLTHNVGAEAFF.

The chain uses TRBV3-1 (or the pseudogene TRBV3-2) and TRBJ2-1, with unresolved D. From germline, CDR1 is LGHDT and CDR2 YNNKEL (reference sequence). The CDR3 covers 12 residues. V lost 3 bases and J 15 bases, leaving 15 bases between the germline ends. The CDR3 DNA follows: TGTGCCAGCAGCCATTTGGCTAGTAGACCGTTCTTC. It is translated as CASSHLASRPFF.

V and J are TRBV6-5 and TRBJ1-1; perhaps TRBD1 as D (5 bases). The CDR3 runs to 12 residues. V lost 7 bases to trimming and J lost 5 bases, with 11 bases between them. The germline gives CDR1 MNHEY, CDR2 SVGAGI. This chain's CDR3 is CASTQGATEAFF. The CDR3 nucleotides are TGTGCCAGCACCCAGGGTGCGACTGAAGCTTTCTTT.

The J gene is TRBJ2-2, the V gene TRBV29-1; D possibly corresponds to TRBD1 (6 bases). Germline CDR1 SQVTM, CDR2 ANQGSEA. The CDR3 spans 16 residues. V dropped 4 bases and J dropped 0 bases, with 15 bases sitting between them. CDR3 sequence (DNA): TGCAGCGTTGTGGGGGCAGGGGACCCGAACACCGGGGAGCTGTTTTTT. This codes for CSVVGAGDPNTGELFF.

The chain employs TRBV10-1 and TRBJ1-1; the match to TRBD1 covers 10 bases. Germline trimming cut 6 bases from V and 1 base from J; bases unmatched to any gene: 8. CDR1 is WNHNN, CDR2 SYGVQD, per germline (reference sequence). CDR3 length: 16 amino acids. The DNA for the CDR3 is TGCGCCAGCAGCATCCGGACAGGGGGACGGAACACTGAAGCTTTCTTT. As protein: CASSIRTGGRNTEAFF.

The rearrangement links TRBV5-6 to TRBJ2-3; 9 nucleotides align to TRBD2. V was pared by 0 bases and J by 3 bases, with 5 bases of the junction left unmatched. CDR1 is SGHDT, CDR2 YYEEEE, per germline. The CDR3 extends over 16 amino acids. CDR3 residues: CASSLEGLAITDTQYF. CDR3 sequence (DNA): TGTGCCAGCAGCTTGGAGGGACTAGCAATAACAGATACGCAGTATTTT.

V and J are TRBV7-9 and TRBJ2-7; 9 nucleotides line up with TRBD1. Germline V lookup: CDR1 SEHNR, CDR2 FQNEAQ (reference sequence). This CDR3 region has 16 residues. The V segment lost 1 base and the J segment 3 bases; nucleotides outside the gene matches: 7. The CDR3, as DNA: TGTGCCAGCAGCTTAGGGGGACAGGGTAGGCTCTACGAGCAGTACTTC. Translated, it gives CASSLGGQGRLYEQYF.

This clone was detected only once. One junction end disagrees with the germline gene, perhaps due to a read error. The V and J genes are TRBV7-7 and TRBJ2-5; the D is unclear. The CDR3 contains 16 residues. Germline assignment: CDR1 SSHAT and CDR2 FNYEAQ (reference sequence). Here the CDR3 reads CASSLSPLRTGETQYF. CDR3 nucleotide sequence: TGTGCTAGCAGCTTAAGTCCCCTCCGCACGGGAGAGACCCAGTACTTC.

The J gene is TRBJ1-2, the V gene TRBV19; D not resolved. The germline V gene encodes CDR1 LNHDA and CDR2 SQIVND (reference sequence). The CDR3 has 16 residues. Trimming shortened V by 4 bases and J by 6 bases, and 21 bases separated the two germline ends. The DNA of the CDR3 is TGTGCCAGTAGTACAAAACGGCGTGTAGGGAGGGATGGCTACACCTTC. It encodes CASSTKRRVGRDGYTF.

The chain employs TRBV6-5 and TRBJ1-1; D remains unclear. V was trimmed by 6 bases and J by 1 base, leaving 9 bases between them. The CDR3 contains 13 residues. Germline CDR1 MNHEY, CDR2 SVGAGI. The CDR3 here is CASSLTENTEAFF. The CDR3 DNA reads as TGTGCCAGCAGCCTCACAGAGAACACTGAAGCTTTCTTT.

The chain is built from TRBV2 and TRBJ1-5; 9 bases map to TRBD1. Germline values: CDR1 SNHLY, CDR2 FYNNEI. The CDR3 contains 14 residues. The V gene end was trimmed by 6 bases and the J gene end by 4 bases; junction bases not matched to a gene: 4. The CDR3 sequence: CASRGQGRNQPQHF. In DNA form, the CDR3 reads TGTGCCAGCAGAGGACAGGGGCGAAATCAGCCCCAGCATTTT.

This chain connects TRBV15 to TRBJ1-1, with D possibly matching TRBD1 (6 bases). This CDR3 has 15 amino acids. The ends were cut back, 3 bases at V and 1 base at J, with 12 bases in the middle. Germline V CDR1 and CDR2: LNHNV, YYDKDF (reference sequence). CDR3 in DNA: TGTGCCACCAGCAGGAACCCGGGACAGAACACTGAAGCTTTCTTT. Amino acids: CATSRNPGQNTEAFF.

V is TRBV4-1 and J is TRBJ1-1; no clear D gene. The CDR3 has 14 amino acids. Trimming pared 3 bases from V and 1 base from J, leaving 9 bases between. Germline V lookup: CDR1 MGHRA, CDR2 YSYEKL. CDR3 bases: TGCGCCAGCAGCCAGATACGGGGGAACACTGAAGCTTTCTTT. This codes for CASSQIRGNTEAFF.

The gene calls are TRBV6-6 and TRBJ2-3, with 14 bases fitting TRBD2. CDR3 length: 16 amino acids. The V segment lost 4 bases and the J segment 3 bases; nucleotides outside the gene matches: 3. Germline CDR1 is MNHNY and CDR2 is SVGAGI (reference sequence). The DNA of the CDR3 is TGTGCCAGCAGTTCTCGACTAGCGGGAGGGACAGATACGCAGTATTTT. Its protein product is CASSSRLAGGTDTQYF.